Listed below are T cell receptor beta chains from one sample, sequenced in a study of blood T cells in healthy people across ages. One entry per CDR3 protein results from TCRdb running MiXCR on the 5' RACE reads. There are some 1.1 million distinct CDR3 sequences in the sample; 35% to 45% occur only once, and about 12% lies in the top ten. Sequencing was performed on blood. The receptors here all came from a man aged 18 to 29 in good health. Both conserved end residues are part of each CDR3. The D gene is left open where the match is weak. Size tells how often a clone was seen (once, few, many) or the class of an expanded clone, and some rows leave it out.

V: TRBV21-1
size: few
D: -
J: TRBJ1-5
CDR3: CASSKGPSGTGGNQPQHF
DNA: TGTGCCAGCAGCAAAGGCCCATCCGGGACAGGGGGAAATCAGCCCCAGCATTTT

V: TRBV24-1
size: -
D: -
J: TRBJ2-4
CDR3: CATAGGGNFGEGKNIQYF
DNA: TGTGCCACCGCAGGGGGGGGAAACTTTGGGGAGGGGAAAAACATTCAGTACTTC

V: TRBV29-1
size: few
D: -
J: TRBJ1-1
CDR3: CSAARTARNTEAFF
DNA: TGCAGCGCTGCACGGACAGCAAGGAACACTGAAGCTTTCTTT

V: TRBV20-1
size: few
D: TRBD2
J: TRBJ2-5
CDR3: CSARPLLAGREGEQYF
DNA: TGCAGTGCTAGACCATTACTAGCGGGGAGAGAGGGTGAGCAGTACTTC

V: TRBV5-6
size: -
D: -
J: TRBJ1-1
CDR3: CASSQTVTNTEAFF
DNA: TGTGCCAGCAGCCAAACGGTAACGAACACTGAAGCTTTCTTT

V: TRBV4-3
size: -
D: -
J: TRBJ2-7
CDR3: CASSQMGRSSYEQYF
DNA: TGCGCCAGCAGCCAGATGGGACGGAGCTCCTACGAGCAGTACTTC

V: TRBV2
size: -
D: -
J: TRBJ1-2
CDR3: CASRIVAGQGYTF
DNA: TGTGCCAGCAGGATTGTTGCAGGGCAAGGCTACACCTTC

V: TRBV6-1
size: -
D: -
J: TRBJ2-7
CDR3: CASSGQGGAYEQYF
DNA: TGTGCCAGCAGTGGTCAGGGAGGCGCCTACGAGCAGTACTTC

V: TRBV4-1
size: -
D: -
J: TRBJ2-1
CDR3: CASSQGIVDEQFF
DNA: TGCGCCAGCAGCCAAGGAATAGTGGATGAGCAGTTCTTC

V: TRBV12-3/TRBV12-4
size: -
D: -
J: TRBJ1-2
CDR3: CASSRTGPLDGYTF
DNA: TGTGCCAGCAGCCGCACCGGACCTTTGGATGGCTACACCTTC

V: TRBV2
size: -
D: TRBD2
J: TRBJ2-3
CDR3: CASSEGVVGLQYF
DNA: TGTGCCAGCAGTGAAGGGGTAGTGGGACTACAGTATTTT

V: TRBV29-1
size: many
D: -
J: TRBJ1-1
CDR3: CSANRDAEAFF
DNA: TGCAGCGCCAACAGGGACGCTGAAGCTTTCTTT

V: TRBV12-3/TRBV12-4
size: -
D: -
J: TRBJ1-2
CDR3: CASSLAGPPDGYTF
DNA: TGTGCCAGCAGTTTAGCGGGCCCCCCCGATGGCTACACCTTC

V: TRBV7-2
size: -
D: TRBD2
J: TRBJ2-1
CDR3: CASSTSPARGIYNEQFF
DNA: TGTGCCAGCAGTACGTCTCCGGCGCGGGGGATATACAATGAGCAGTTCTTC

V: TRBV14
size: -
D: -
J: TRBJ2-2
CDR3: CASSPVPGTGELFF
DNA: TGTGCCAGCAGCCCCGTTCCGGGTACCGGGGAGCTGTTTTTT

V: TRBV11-2
size: -
D: -
J: TRBJ2-7
CDR3: CASSTPTKPYEQYF
DNA: TGTGCCAGCAGCACTCCGACAAAGCCCTACGAGCAGTACTTC

V: TRBV12-3/TRBV12-4
size: -
D: TRBD1
J: TRBJ2-7
CDR3: CASSTRQGTYEQYF
DNA: TGTGCCAGCAGTACACGACAGGGGACCTACGAGCAGTACTTC

V: TRBV5-1
size: few
D: -
J: TRBJ2-2
CDR3: CAIATEANTGELFF
DNA: TGCGCCATCGCGACGGAGGCAAACACCGGGGAGCTGTTTTTT

V: TRBV20-1
size: -
D: -
J: TRBJ1-5
CDR3: CSARRHRNQPQHF
DNA: TGCAGTGCCCGCCGACACCGCAATCAGCCCCAGCATTTT

V: TRBV4-2
size: -
D: -
J: TRBJ2-3
CDR3: CASSSQTGGAVTDTQYF
DNA: TGTGCCAGCAGCTCGCAAACTGGGGGGGCTGTAACAGATACGCAGTATTTT

V: TRBV7-9
size: -
D: TRBD2
J: TRBJ2-1
CDR3: CASSPGGLGSNEQFF
DNA: TGTGCCAGCAGCCCAGGCGGACTAGGTTCCAATGAGCAGTTCTTC

V: TRBV20-1
size: -
D: -
J: TRBJ1-2
CDR3: CSAKSNYGYTF
DNA: TGCAGTGCGAAGTCTAACTATGGCTACACCTTC

V: TRBV6-6
size: -
D: -
J: TRBJ1-1
CDR3: CASSYDPSEINTEAFF
DNA: TGTGCCAGCAGTTACGATCCGTCGGAGATTAACACTGAAGCTTTCTTT

V: TRBV20-1
size: -
D: -
J: TRBJ1-1
CDR3: CSARDRGGWTEAFF
DNA: TGCAGTGCTAGAGATCGGGGGGGATGGACTGAAGCTTTCTTT

V: TRBV27
size: -
D: -
J: TRBJ2-3
CDR3: CAGSPPGVPDTQYF
DNA: TGTGCCGGCAGTCCGCCGGGGGTTCCAGATACGCAGTATTTT

V: TRBV20-1
size: few
D: -
J: TRBJ2-1
CDR3: CSALPLANEQFF
DNA: TGCAGTGCGCTACCTCTAGCCAATGAGCAGTTCTTC

V: TRBV21-1
size: -
D: -
J: TRBJ2-7
CDR3: CASSKSRDRALYEQYF
DNA: TGTGCCAGCAGCAAGTCCCGGGACAGGGCACTCTACGAGCAGTACTTC

V: TRBV4-3
size: -
D: TRBD1
J: TRBJ1-6
CDR3: CASSQGTGRPSLHF
DNA: TGCGCCAGCAGTCAAGGGACAGGGAGACCTTCCCTCCACTTT

V: TRBV20-1
size: few
D: -
J: TRBJ1-1
CDR3: CSARGRASEAFF
DNA: TGCAGTGCTAGGGGCAGGGCCTCTGAAGCTTTCTTT